The following is a TCR beta chain sequence with its context. Its matching antigen is unknown. PCR involved 60 Vbeta and 13 Jbeta primers. Some clones are missing from TCRdb's copy, which holds only in-frame ones; the method was immunoSEQ multiplex PCR. The table records some 120,000 clones, 60% to 85% of them present only once. This sample was taken from a study of cytomegalovirus exposure and HLA in healthy donors. Looking at the study overall: The roughly 120 million unique TCR beta sequences, from approximately 170 million T cells, were found by an earlier analysis. Points from the study as a whole: V segments that were indistinguishable, TRBV6-2 and TRBV6-3 among them, were omitted from analysis. It was likely that a cluster of highly shared sequence variants was a sequencing artifact.

Germline assignment: CDR1 MNHEY and CDR2 SVGAGI. V shed 6 bases, J shed 2 bases, and the junction held 6 bases outside the gene matches. This CDR3 has 15 amino acids. The specimen sequenced was PBMCs. The genes are TRBV6-5 and TRBJ2-1; TRBD2 matches 8 bases. This TCR was recovered from a woman between 40 and 50 years old in good health and CMV-seropositive. CDR3 sequence (DNA): TGTGCCAGCAGCCCCCAGGGACTAGCCTACAATGAGCAGTTCTTC. Protein: CASSPQGLAYNEQFF.